This is a list of T cell receptor beta chains from one sample in a study of tumor-infiltrating lymphocytes in primary liver carcinoma. TCRdb reanalysed the multiplex PCR reads using MiXCR and keeps one entry per CDR3 protein. The profile covers around 330,000 distinct CDR3 sequences, with about 62% appearing a single time and about 8.4% taken by the ten largest. Sequenced sample: peripheral blood. These receptor sequences come from a middle-aged man with primary liver carcinoma and hepatitis B virus infection. The CDR3 runs from the conserved cysteine through the conserved F or W. D genes are given only for firm matches. Size is stated for part of the rows, as once, few or many counts, or as a class when the clone is expanded.

len	abundance	d_gene	j_gene	v_gene	CDR3nt	CDR3aa
11	.	.	TRBJ1-1	TRBV29-1	TGCAGTTCGTCCGCTGGGGGGGTAGCTTTCTTT	CSSSAGGVAFF
15	few	TRBD1	TRBJ1-5	TRBV4-1	TGCGCCAGCAGCCCATTGACAGGGCCTGCTCAGCCCCAGCATTTT	CASSPLTGPAQPQHF
13	.	.	TRBJ2-1	TRBV10-3	TGTGCCATCAGTGAGACAGGGCCTGGTGAGCAGTTCTTC	CAISETGPGEQFF
16	.	.	TRBJ2-5	TRBV4-1	TGCGCCAGCAGCCAAGATTATGGGGCGCTCCGGGGGACCCAGCACTTC	CASSQDYGALRGTQHF
13	many	.	TRBJ1-5	TRBV29-1	TGCAGCGTGGCCCCGGGGAGGGACCAGCCCCAGCATTTT	CSVAPGRDQPQHF
14	many	.	TRBJ2-3	TRBV4-3	TGCGCCAGCAGCCAAGAGATTAGTTCCTATACGCAGTATTTT	CASSQEISSYTQYF
14	.	TRBD1	TRBJ2-7	TRBV6-5	TGTGCCAGCATTTACTTTGGGACAGGTTGGGAGCAGTACTTC	CASIYFGTGWEQYF
16	many	TRBD2	TRBJ2-7	TRBV6-2/TRBV6-3	TGTGCCAGCAGTTCATCCCCTAGCGGACACTACTACGAGCAGTACTTC	CASSSSPSGHYYEQYF
15	.	TRBD1	TRBJ1-5	TRBV24-1	TGTGCCACCAGTGACAGGATAGGGGGCAATCAGTCCCAGCATTTT	CATSDRIGGNQSQHF
14	.	.	TRBJ1-1	TRBV7-9	TGTGCCAGCAGCTTAAAAAAGTGGAACACTGAAGCTTTCTTT	CASSLKKWNTEAFF
16	.	.	TRBJ2-5	TRBV11-2	TGTGCCAGCAGCTTAGATACCGGCCCTCCTTGGGAGACCCAGAACTTC	CASSLDTGPPWETQNF
14	.	TRBD2	TRBJ2-7	TRBV2	TGTGTCAGCAGTGGAACTAGCGGGGTCTACGAGCAGTACTTC	CVSSGTSGVYEQYF
16	few	TRBD1	TRBJ2-1	TRBV12-3/TRBV12-4	TGTGCCAGCAGTGGGGGACCAGGGGGCAAACACAATGAGCAGTTCTTC	CASSGGPGGKHNEQFF
16	.	.	TRBJ2-6	TRBV30	TGTGCCTGGAGAGTGGCCGGTGGCTCTGGGGCCAACGTCCTGACTTTC	CAWRVAGGSGANVLTF